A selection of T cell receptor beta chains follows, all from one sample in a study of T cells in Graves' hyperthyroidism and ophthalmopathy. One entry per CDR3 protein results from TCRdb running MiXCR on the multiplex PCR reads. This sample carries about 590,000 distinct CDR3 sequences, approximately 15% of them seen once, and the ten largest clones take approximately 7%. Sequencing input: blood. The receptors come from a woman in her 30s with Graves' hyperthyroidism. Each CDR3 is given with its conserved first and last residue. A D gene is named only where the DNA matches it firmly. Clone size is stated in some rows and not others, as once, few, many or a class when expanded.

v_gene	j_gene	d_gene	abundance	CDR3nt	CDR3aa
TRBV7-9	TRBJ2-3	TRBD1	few	TGTGCCAGCAGCCCAGACAGGGGTTTACCAAATACGCAGTATTTT	CASSPDRGLPNTQYF
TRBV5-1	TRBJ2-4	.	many	TGCGCCAGCAGCTTGGCTCAGGGTGGCAGAAACATTCAGTACTTC	CASSLAQGGRNIQYF
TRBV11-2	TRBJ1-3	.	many	TGTGCCAGCAGCTTAGAGAGCGACAACGGAAACACCATATATTTT	CASSLESDNGNTIYF
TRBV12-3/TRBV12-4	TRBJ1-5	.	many	.	CASSSSPSGNNQPQHF
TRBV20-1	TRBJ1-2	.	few	TGCAGTGCTAGAGAAGAGGGACTTACATTCGACTATGGCTACACCTTC	CSAREEGLTFDYGYTF
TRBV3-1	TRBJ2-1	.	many	TGTGCCAGCAGCCAAGATCAGACAGTAAATGAGCAGTTCTTC	CASSQDQTVNEQFF
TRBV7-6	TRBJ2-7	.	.	TGTGCCAGCAGCTTATCCGCCGGGCAGACTAGTTACTCCTACGAGCAGTACTTC	CASSLSAGQTSYSYEQYF
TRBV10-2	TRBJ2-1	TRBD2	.	TGCGCCAGCAGTGGAGGGACTAGCGGGAGGGTGCATGAGCAGTTCTTC	CASSGGTSGRVHEQFF
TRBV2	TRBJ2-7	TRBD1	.	TGTGCCAGCAGGGTGGGACAGGTATCCTACGAGCAGTACTTC	CASRVGQVSYEQYF
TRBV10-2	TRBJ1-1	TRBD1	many	TGCGCCAGCAGCGCCCTCGAACAGGGGATGAACACTGAAGCTTTCTTT	CASSALEQGMNTEAFF
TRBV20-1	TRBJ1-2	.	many	TGCAGTGCTCGTCAGGGAATTGGCTACACCTTC	CSARQGIGYTF
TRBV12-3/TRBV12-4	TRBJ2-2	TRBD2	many	TGTGCCAGCAGTAACCTCGGACTAGCCCCCGGGGAGCTGTTTTTT	CASSNLGLAPGELFF